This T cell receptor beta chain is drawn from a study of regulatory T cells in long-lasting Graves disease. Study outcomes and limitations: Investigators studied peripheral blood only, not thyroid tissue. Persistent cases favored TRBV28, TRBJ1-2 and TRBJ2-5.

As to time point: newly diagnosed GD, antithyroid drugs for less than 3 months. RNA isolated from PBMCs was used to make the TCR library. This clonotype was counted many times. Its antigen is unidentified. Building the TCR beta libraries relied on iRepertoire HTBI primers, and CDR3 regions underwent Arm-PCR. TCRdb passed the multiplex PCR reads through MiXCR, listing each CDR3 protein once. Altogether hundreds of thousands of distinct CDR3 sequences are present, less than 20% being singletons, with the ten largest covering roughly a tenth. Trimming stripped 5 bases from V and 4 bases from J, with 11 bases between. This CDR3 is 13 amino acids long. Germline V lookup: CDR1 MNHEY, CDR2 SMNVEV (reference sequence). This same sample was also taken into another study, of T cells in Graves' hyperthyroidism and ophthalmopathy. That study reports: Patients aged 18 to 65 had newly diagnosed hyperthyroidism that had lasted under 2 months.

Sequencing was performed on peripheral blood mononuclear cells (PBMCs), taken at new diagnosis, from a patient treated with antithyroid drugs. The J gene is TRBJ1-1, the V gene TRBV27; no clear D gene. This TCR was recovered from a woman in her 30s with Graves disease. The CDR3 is CASSQLLGTEAFF. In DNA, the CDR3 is TGTGCCAGCAGTCAACTGCTGGGCACTGAAGCTTTCTTT.